This TCR beta chain appears in the sequencing data of a study of neoadjuvant anti-PD-1 for oral cavity cancer. About the research overall: Around day 43, patients without progression received a fourth nivolumab dose before surgery.

Concerning this clone: Antigen specificity is unknown.

Study-wide points: Higher pretreatment blood Treg/Th17 ratios correlated with higher pretreatment blood and lower post-treatment tumor TCRbeta clonality. Expansion of preexisting intratumoral clones was suggested to aid response.

The sample's time point: after neoadjuvant nivolumab, at surgical resection. J gave up 4 bases and V 4 bases, and 6 bases lay outside the gene matches. This CDR3 spans 15 amino acids. The germline V gene has CDR1 SGHTA and CDR2 FQGNSA. The protocol was immunoSEQ multiplex PCR, while the TCRdb copy is restricted to in-frame clones and leaves out a portion. The sample carries approximately 16,000 clones, roughly 40% recorded once. V is TRBV7-2 and J is TRBJ2-1, with 8 bases fitting TRBD2. The sequences come from tumor tissue, collected after nivolumab (anti-PD-1) treatment. This TCR derives from a person aged 40 to 85 with oral cavity squamous cell carcinoma. CDR3 bases: TGTGCCAGCAGCTATACGATAGCGGGGTACAATGAGCAGTTCTTC. This codes for CASSYTIAGYNEQFF.